This T cell receptor beta chain was captured in a study of shared clonotypes between healthy human individuals. About the research overall: Each donor contributed plates that comprised three CD4 naive, three CD4 memory, two CD8 naive and one CD8 memory.

There are a few counts of this clone. As yet, its antigen is unknown. Every donor was a Caucasian adult from Nashville, Tennessee. The split of CD4+ cells yielded CD45RA+ naive and CD45RA-negative memory subsets. Overall study findings and caveats: Sorted-subset samples were not fully sequenced, rarefaction indicated.

Using immunoSEQ multiplex PCR, the repertoire was profiled, and TCRdb retains in-frame clones only, with some absent. Of about 980,000 clones detected, about three quarters appear once; the ten largest clones hold 1.5%. Germline loops: CDR1 GTSNPN, CDR2 SVGIG (reference sequence). The V segment lost 0 bases and the J segment 4 bases; nucleotides outside the gene matches: 7. This CDR3 spans 16 amino acids. V usage is TRBV30 and J usage is TRBJ2-3, with 10 bases that match TRBD1. The receptor was derived from a man between 18 and 29 years old in good health. The sequenced sample consisted of memory CD4+ T cells sorted from blood. Described subset: CD45RA-negative fraction. CDR3 bases: TGTGCCTGGAGTGTACAGACAGGGGGCGGAGCAGATACGCAGTATTTT. Protein product: CAWSVQTGGGADTQYF.